This T cell receptor (beta chain) was found in a study of T cells in localized non-small cell lung cancer. Study-level results: In adjacent lung, a median roughly 60 of the top 100 tumor clones were found.

The CDR3 covers 15 residues. The germline V gene encodes CDR1 MDHEN and CDR2 SYDVKM. Deletions cut 5 bases from V and 2 bases from J, with 15 bases between. Repertoires were generated with immunoSEQ multiplex PCR, while TCRdb's copy carries only in-frame clones and drops some. Among roughly 30,000 clones listed, around 93% were seen once. Points on this clone: Antigen specificity is unknown.

The TCR comes from a woman aged 35-75 years with stage III lung adenocarcinoma. The gene calls are TRBV28 and TRBJ1-2; a weak D match, TRBD1 (6 bases). Material: peripheral blood mononuclear cells, obtained before any cancer treatment. The CDR3 DNA follows: TGTGCCAGCAGTCCCCCCAGGGGATTAAACTATGGCTACACCTTC. This gives the protein CASSPPRGLNYGYTF.